Below, 24 T cell receptor beta chains from the same sample are listed, as sequenced in a study of early T cells in non-severe SARS-CoV-2 infection. TCRdb reanalysed the 5' RACE reads using MiXCR and keeps one entry per CDR3 protein. The sample comprises about 83,000 distinct CDR3 sequences, around 9.3% of which are singletons, and approximately 8% rests with the top ten. Sequencing was performed on whole blood, taken at baseline. These receptors all stem from an adult who was a healthcare worker with PCR-confirmed SARS-CoV-2 infection or an uninfected control (not recorded which).

CDR3 in DNA: TGCAGTGCCGTCGATAGCGGGAGGGCCAACGAGCAGTACTTC. It yields the protein CSAVDSGRANEQYF. J is TRBJ2-7 and V is TRBV20-1, with 11 bases that match TRBD2. The CDR3 loop spans 14 amino acids. CDR1 and CDR2 (germline): DFQATT, SNEGSKA (reference sequence). V dropped 6 bases and J dropped 5; count of bases not matched to a gene: 9.

This chain uses TRBV11-1 with TRBJ2-1, with D possibly matching TRBD2 (6 bases). Germline V lookup: CDR1 SGHAT, CDR2 FQDESV (reference sequence). The CDR3 covers 15 residues. V lost 0 bases and J 7 bases, leaving 13 bases between the germline ends. CDR3 amino acids: CASSLAFPAGNEQFF. The CDR3 bases are TGTGCCAGCAGCTTAGCGTTTCCCGCGGGGAATGAGCAGTTCTTC.

J is TRBJ2-1 and V is TRBV7-3; 9 positions match TRBD2. The CDR3 is made up of 12 amino acids. Germline CDR1 is SGHTA and CDR2 is FQGTGA. With 3 bases clipped from V and 11 bases from J, the junction kept 2 bases outside the gene matches. This CDR3 is CASSFSGRQQFF. The CDR3 bases are TGTGCCAGCAGCTTCAGCGGGAGGCAGCAGTTCTTC.

This clonotype has a handful of counts. The chain employs TRBV20-1 and TRBJ2-7; a possible D gene is TRBD1 (6 bases). The germline gives CDR1 DFQATT, CDR2 SNEGSKA (reference sequence). The CDR3 spans 17 residues. The germline V and J ends were trimmed by 0 bases and 4 bases, with 22 bases remaining between them. CDR3 protein: CSARDGFGGHKGYEQYF. The CDR3 nucleotides are TGCAGTGCTAGAGACGGGTTTGGGGGACACAAGGGGTACGAGCAGTACTTC.

The rearrangement links TRBV5-1 to TRBJ2-1, with no clear D. The V and J ends lost 3 bases and 9 bases respectively, with 13 bases between them. Germline V gene sequence: CDR1 SGHRS, CDR2 YFSETQ. This CDR3 is built from 13 residues. CDR3 sequence: CASSSLLSGEQFF. For the CDR3, the DNA is TGCGCCAGCAGCTCTCTACTGTCGGGTGAGCAGTTCTTC.

V is TRBV28 and J is TRBJ2-5, with TRBD2 matching over 8 bases. The CDR3 runs to 14 residues. Per the germline V gene, CDR1 is MDHEN and CDR2 is SYDVKM. Trimming took 6 bases from V and 0 from J; bases not matched to a gene: 3. The CDR3 protein is CASRNSGNQETQYF. In nucleotides, the CDR3 is TGTGCCAGCAGAAATAGCGGGAACCAAGAGACCCAGTACTTC.

This clonotype was seen repeatedly, ten times or more. The chain employs TRBV2 and TRBJ2-2; possibly TRBD2 for D (6 bases). Between the trimmed V and J ends, which lost 5 bases and 9 bases, there was a span of 19 bases. The CDR3 contains 15 residues. The germline V gene has CDR1 SNHLY and CDR2 FYNNEI. CDR3 in amino acids: CASSSTGTARRELFF. CDR3 coding DNA: TGTGCCAGCAGTTCCACCGGGACTGCAAGGCGGGAGCTGTTTTTT. The whole variable domain, remainder taken from reference TRBV2 and TRBJ2-2, is EPEVTQTPSHQVTQMGQEVILRCVPISNHLYFYWYRQILGQKVEFLVSFYNNEISEKSEIFDDQFSVERPDGSNFTLKIRSTKLEDSAMYFCASSSTGTARRELFFGEGSRLTVL.

This clonotype was detected ten times or more. The chain couples TRBV20-1 to TRBJ2-3; 8 bases are shared with TRBD2. This CDR3 comprises 15 residues. Per the germline V gene, CDR1 is DFQATT and CDR2 is SNEGSKA (reference sequence). The ends lost 6 bases at V and 5 bases at J; junction bases unmatched: 13. CDR3 amino acids: CSAGKLAADGDTQYF. The CDR3 region has the DNA TGCAGTGCCGGCAAACTAGCGGCTGACGGAGATACGCAGTATTTT.

For this clonotype: A read error is possible here, since a much larger clone lies one base away. The chain recombines TRBV9 with TRBJ1-2, with TRBD1 identical over 7 bases. The germline gives CDR1 SGDLS, CDR2 YYNGEE. The CDR3 covers 15 residues. The junction had 10 bases not matched to a gene; V was cut back by 1 base and J by 7 bases. CDR3 sequence reads: CASSVSGTVHAGYTF. CDR3 sequence (DNA): TGTGCCAGCAGCGTATCCGGGACAGTACATGCTGGCTACACCTTC. The full variable domain, its missing parts supplied by reference TRBV9 and TRBJ1-2, is DSGVTQTPKHLITATGQRVTLRCSPRSGDLSVYWYQQSLDQGLQFLIQYYNGEERAKGNILERFSAQQFPDLHSELNLSSLELGDSALYFCASSVSGTVHAGYTFGSGTRLTVV.

This clonotype was seen repeatedly, ten times or more. The J gene is TRBJ2-3, the V gene TRBV6-4; D might be TRBD1 (5 bases). Per germline, CDR1 MRHNA and CDR2 SNTAGT. With 3 bases removed from V and 1 base from J, the gap between germline ends came to 5 bases. This CDR3 has 13 amino acids. The CDR3 reads CASSEQGTDTQYF. The CDR3 coding sequence is TGTGCCAGCAGTGAACAGGGCACAGATACGCAGTATTTT.

The V call is TRBV18, the J call TRBJ1-6; TRBD1 aligns across 12 bases. Germline loops: CDR1 KGHSH, CDR2 LQKENI. CDR3 length: 15 residues. V shed 5 bases and J 10 bases; nucleotides not matched to a gene: 6. The CDR3 loop reads CASSSGTGGVSPLHF. DNA for the CDR3: TGTGCCAGCTCATCTGGGACAGGGGGCGTGTCACCCCTCCACTTT.

This clonotype was counted only a few times. This chain uses TRBV6-5 with TRBJ2-5; TRBD1 might be the D (6 bases). There are 16 residues in the CDR3. V was clipped by 6 bases and J by 4 bases, with 21 bases between them. Germline assignment: CDR1 MNHEY and CDR2 SVGAGI. The CDR3 spells CASSHWGHVTGETQYF. The CDR3 DNA reads TGTGCCAGCAGCCACTGGGGGCACGTTACAGGAGAGACCCAGTACTTC.

This clonotype was found a few times. The chain recombines TRBV10-1 with TRBJ1-1; D is unclear. The CDR3 consists of 14 residues. Germline loops: CDR1 WNHNN, CDR2 SYGVQD (reference sequence). Between the trimmed V and J ends, which lost 10 bases and 4 bases, there was a span of 19 bases. The CDR3 bases are TGCGCCACCTCCCGGGATAGGGAAGCCACTGAAGCTTTCTTT. Translated, it gives CATSRDREATEAFF.

This clonotype came up many times. J is TRBJ2-2 and V is TRBV7-3, with 11 bases that match TRBD2. V trimming: 5 bases; J trimming: 5 bases; junction bases outside the gene matches: 10. The length of the CDR3 is 17 residues. The V gene's germline CDR1 is SGHTA and CDR2 FQGTGA. CDR3: CASSPIAGGPLTGELFF. CDR3 coding DNA: TGTGCCAGCAGCCCCATAGCGGGAGGGCCTCTAACCGGGGAGCTGTTTTTT.

The rearrangement uses TRBV27 and TRBJ2-2, with TRBD2 identical over 14 bases. CDR1 is MNHEY, CDR2 SMNVEV, per germline (reference sequence). This CDR3 is 18 amino acids long. V lost 2 bases and J lost 4; bases outside the gene matches: 6. The chain's CDR3 is CASSLGMGLAGVTGELFF. In DNA, the CDR3 is TGTGCCAGCAGTTTAGGGATGGGACTAGCGGGAGTCACCGGGGAGCTGTTTTTT.

In its sample, this clonotype is medium-sized. The V gene is TRBV2, the J gene TRBJ2-1, with 7 bases matching TRBD1. V dropped 3 bases and J dropped 5; count of bases not matched to a gene: 1. Germline-derived CDR1 and CDR2 are SNHLY and FYNNEI. The CDR3 runs to 13 residues. CDR3 in DNA: TGTGCCAGCAGTGATGGGACAGACAATGAGCAGTTCTTC. Residues: CASSDGTDNEQFF. The variable domain in full, completed from reference TRBV2 and TRBJ2-1, reads EPEVTQTPSHQVTQMGQEVILRCVPISNHLYFYWYRQILGQKVEFLVSFYNNEISEKSEIFDDQFSVERPDGSNFTLKIRSTKLEDSAMYFCASSDGTDNEQFFGPGTRLTVL.

This clonotype has only a few counts. The chain joins TRBV6-5 to TRBJ1-4, with D possibly being TRBD1 (6 bases). Trimming shortened V by 5 bases and J by 2 bases, and 15 bases separated the two germline ends. The CDR3 loop spans 16 amino acids. Germline V gene lookup returns CDR1 MNHEY and CDR2 SVGAGI. This CDR3 reads CASSLRGPRTNEKLFF. The CDR3 region has the DNA TGTGCCAGCAGTCTCCGGGGGCCCCGGACTAATGAAAAACTGTTTTTT.

This chain connects TRBV19 to TRBJ2-6; no clear D gene. This CDR3 has 13 amino acids. Germline V CDR1 and CDR2: LNHDA, SQIVND (reference sequence). Trimming cost V 7 bases and J 2 bases, with 6 bases left between them. The CDR3 region is CASMPAGANVLTF. CDR3 DNA sequence: TGTGCCAGTATGCCCGCTGGGGCCAACGTCCTGACTTTC. The full variable domain, in which reference TRBV19 and TRBJ2-6 provide the parts outside the CDR3, is DGGITQSPKYLFRKEGQNVTLSCEQNLNHDAMYWYRQDPGQGLRLIYYSQIVNDFQKGDIAEGYSVSREKKESFPLTVTSAQKNPTAFYLCASMPAGANVLTFGAGSRLTVL.

The sample holds a few counts of this clonotype. The chain joins TRBV7-9 to TRBJ1-6; the D gene is possibly TRBD1 (5 bases). This CDR3 has 13 residues. Trimming left V 11 bases short and J 8 bases short, with 16 bases between. In germline, CDR1 is SEHNR, CDR2 FQNEAQ (reference sequence). CDR3 loop: CAAMEGQDSPLHF. The CDR3 DNA follows: TGTGCCGCCATGGAGGGGCAGGATTCACCCCTCCACTTT.

This chain connects TRBV9 to TRBJ2-3; 7 bases map to TRBD2. The CDR3 extends over 15 amino acids. Germline V CDR1 and CDR2: SGDLS, YYNGEE. Unmatched junction bases numbered 14, after V lost 0 bases and J lost 13 bases. CDR3 loop: CASSVELAEVGDKYF. The CDR3 DNA reads as TGTGCCAGCAGCGTAGAGCTAGCGGAAGTCGGGGATAAGTATTTT. The complete variable domain, with remaining parts taken from reference TRBV9 and TRBJ2-3, reads DSGVTQTPKHLITATGQRVTLRCSPRSGDLSVYWYQQSLDQGLQFLIQYYNGEERAKGNILERFSAQQFPDLHSELNLSSLELGDSALYFCASSVELAEVGDKYFGPGTRLTVL.

This chain connects TRBV10-1 to TRBJ2-7, with TRBD1 matching 8 bases. The CDR3 is 12 amino acids. V dropped 8 bases and J dropped 9; count of bases not matched to a gene: 9. Germline CDR1 and CDR2: WNHNN and SYGVQD (reference sequence). CDR3 DNA: TGCGCCAGCGGGGACAGGACCTGGCTGCAGTACTTC. Translated, it gives CASGDRTWLQYF.

The table lists this clonotype with a few counts. V is TRBV24-1 and J is TRBJ2-1; D not certain. The CDR3 loop spans 16 amino acids. Germline V gene sequence: CDR1 KGHDR, CDR2 SFDVKD. The ends were cut back, 4 bases at V and 5 bases at J, with 17 bases in the middle. CDR3 DNA sequence: TGTGCCACCAGTGACCCAAAAATGACAACTAACAATGAGCAGTTCTTC. Translating it yields CATSDPKMTTNNEQFF.

This clonotype turned up a few times. The chain joins TRBV5-1 to TRBJ2-7; TRBD1 is a possible D gene (6 bases). In germline, CDR1 is SGHRS, CDR2 YFSETQ. V lost 1 base, J lost 4 bases, and 12 bases lay in between. The CDR3 has 14 amino acids. Written as DNA, the CDR3 is TGCGCCAGCAGCTTGTCCGGACAGACTTACGAGCAGTACTTC. It encodes CASSLSGQTYEQYF.

This clonotype was seen a handful of times. J is TRBJ2-6 and V is TRBV6-5; 7 bases fit TRBD2. Germline assignment: CDR1 MNHEY and CDR2 SVGAGI. V gave up 6 bases and J gave up 0 bases; unmatched junction bases: 8. This CDR3 spans 17 amino acids. The CDR3 nucleotides are TGTGCCAGCAGATCGGGAGGTTCTTCCTCTGGGGCCAACGTCCTGACTTTC. Amino acid sequence: CASRSGGSSSGANVLTF.